This is a list of T cell receptor beta chains from one sample in a study of OX40 agonist ivuxolimab in advanced cancers. Profiling relied on immunoSEQ multiplex PCR, and the TCRdb table lists in-frame clones only, not all of them. This sample carries more than 45,000 clones, 84% of them seen once, and the ten largest clones take 4.6%. The specimen was CD4+ or CD8+ T cells sorted from blood, collected in a trial of the OX40 agonist ivuxolimab. Receptors originate from an adult with an advanced solid tumor such as melanoma, head and neck, liver or kidney cancer. CDR3s include the opening cysteine and the closing phenylalanine or tryptophan. Fields, in order: CDR3 DNA, CDR3 protein, J gene, V gene, D gene, clone size. The D gene is left open where the match is weak. The listing skips clone size in some rows; elsewhere it reads once, few, many or a size class.

cdr3_nt: TGTGCCAGCAGTTTATGGGGGGAGTCCAACTATGGCTACACCTTC
cdr3_aa: CASSLWGESNYGYTF
j_call: TRBJ1-2
v_call: TRBV28
d_call: -
clone_size: -

cdr3_nt: TGTGCCAGCAGCTTGGGAGGCTCCTATAATTCACCCCTCCACTTT
cdr3_aa: CASSLGGSYNSPLHF
j_call: TRBJ1-6
v_call: TRBV5-4
d_call: -
clone_size: -

cdr3_nt: TGCGCCAGCAGCCACAGGGCGGAGGGCACTGAAGCTTTCTTT
cdr3_aa: CASSHRAEGTEAFF
j_call: TRBJ1-1
v_call: TRBV4-1
d_call: -
clone_size: few

cdr3_nt: TGTGCCAGTGCCGAACAGGGGCTTAATTCACCCCTCCACTTT
cdr3_aa: CASAEQGLNSPLHF
j_call: TRBJ1-6
v_call: TRBV19
d_call: TRBD1
clone_size: -

cdr3_nt: TGTGCCAGCAGCATGACAGGACAAGTCTCACTGGCCAAAAACATTCAGTACTTC
cdr3_aa: CASSMTGQVSLAKNIQYF
j_call: TRBJ2-4
v_call: TRBV5-6
d_call: -
clone_size: -

cdr3_nt: TGTGCCAGCAGTCTGGGACAAGACACCGGGGAGCTGTTTTTT
cdr3_aa: CASSLGQDTGELFF
j_call: TRBJ2-2
v_call: TRBV27
d_call: -
clone_size: -

cdr3_nt: TGTGCCAGCAGCTTCCCGGGGGGGGGATCCTACGAGCAGTACTTC
cdr3_aa: CASSFPGGGSYEQYF
j_call: TRBJ2-7
v_call: TRBV7-2
d_call: TRBD2
clone_size: -

cdr3_nt: TGTGCCAGCAGTGGTCCGGGATCTCATGAAAAACTGTTTTTT
cdr3_aa: CASSGPGSHEKLFF
j_call: TRBJ1-4
v_call: TRBV2
d_call: -
clone_size: once

cdr3_nt: TGCGCCAGCAGCGGGTCTTCAGACAATGAGCAGTTCTTC
cdr3_aa: CASSGSSDNEQFF
j_call: TRBJ2-1
v_call: TRBV4-1
d_call: -
clone_size: few

cdr3_nt: TGCGCCAGCAGCTTGGAGGTCTCCCGGGTGGAGACCCAGTACTTC
cdr3_aa: CASSLEVSRVETQYF
j_call: TRBJ2-5
v_call: TRBV5-1
d_call: -
clone_size: -

cdr3_nt: TGTGCCAGTAGTTCCGGGAGCACAGATACGCAGTATTTT
cdr3_aa: CASSSGSTDTQYF
j_call: TRBJ2-3
v_call: TRBV19
d_call: -
clone_size: -

cdr3_nt: TGTGCCAGTAGGCGGGGACAGAACACCGGGGAGCTGTTTTTT
cdr3_aa: CASRRGQNTGELFF
j_call: TRBJ2-2
v_call: TRBV19
d_call: -
clone_size: once

cdr3_nt: TGTGCCAGCAGTTACTTGTTAGGGGAGAGGGATGGCTACACCTTC
cdr3_aa: CASSYLLGERDGYTF
j_call: TRBJ1-2
v_call: TRBV6-6
d_call: -
clone_size: few

cdr3_nt: TGTGCCTGGAGTGTGTCCAGGGGCTACGAGCAGTACTTC
cdr3_aa: CAWSVSRGYEQYF
j_call: TRBJ2-7
v_call: TRBV30
d_call: -
clone_size: -

cdr3_nt: TGTGCCAGCAGCTTAGCTCTAGCGAGCCAAGAGACCCAGTACTTC
cdr3_aa: CASSLALASQETQYF
j_call: TRBJ2-5
v_call: TRBV7-9
d_call: -
clone_size: -

cdr3_nt: TGTGCCAGCAGCTTAGCTCCTTTGGGACCGAACACCGGGGAGCTGTTTTTT
cdr3_aa: CASSLAPLGPNTGELFF
j_call: TRBJ2-2
v_call: TRBV7-6
d_call: -
clone_size: -

cdr3_nt: TGTGCCAGCAGATTGAACACCGGGGAGCTGTTTTTT
cdr3_aa: CASRLNTGELFF
j_call: TRBJ2-2
v_call: TRBV14
d_call: -
clone_size: once

cdr3_nt: TGTGCCAGCAGTTCCAACACTTGGGGCCTTGATACGCAGTATTTT
cdr3_aa: CASSSNTWGLDTQYF
j_call: TRBJ2-3
v_call: TRBV28
d_call: -
clone_size: -

cdr3_nt: TGTGCCAGTAGAAGACAGGGGGTCGATGAGCAGTTCTTC
cdr3_aa: CASRRQGVDEQFF
j_call: TRBJ2-1
v_call: TRBV19
d_call: TRBD1
clone_size: few

cdr3_nt: TGTGCCAGCAGCCAAGGACCTTCTGGGGCCAACGTCCTGACTTTC
cdr3_aa: CASSQGPSGANVLTF
j_call: TRBJ2-6
v_call: TRBV11-2
d_call: -
clone_size: -

cdr3_nt: TGTGCCAGCAGCCTGGGCGGGGGCACCCAGGCGGTGAACACTGAAGCTTTCTTT
cdr3_aa: CASSLGGGTQAVNTEAFF
j_call: TRBJ1-1
v_call: TRBV7-6
d_call: -
clone_size: -

cdr3_nt: TGTGCCAGCAGGCCAGAGGGGAGGGATACGCAGTATTTT
cdr3_aa: CASRPEGRDTQYF
j_call: TRBJ2-3
v_call: TRBV28
d_call: -
clone_size: -

cdr3_nt: TGTGCCAGCAGTGAACTAGGGGGCAAATCCTACGAGCAGTACTTC
cdr3_aa: CASSELGGKSYEQYF
j_call: TRBJ2-7
v_call: TRBV2
d_call: TRBD1
clone_size: few

cdr3_nt: TGCGCCAGCACTCCGGGGGCCAGTTCCTACGAGCAGTACTTC
cdr3_aa: CASTPGASSYEQYF
j_call: TRBJ2-7
v_call: TRBV5-1
d_call: -
clone_size: -

cdr3_nt: TGTGCCAGCAGCCGACTCCCTCGACAGGGCGGCACTGAAGCTTTCTTT
cdr3_aa: CASSRLPRQGGTEAFF
j_call: TRBJ1-1
v_call: TRBV7-9
d_call: TRBD1
clone_size: -

cdr3_nt: TGTGCCTGGAGCGGGACAGGCGATCAGCCCCAGCATTTT
cdr3_aa: CAWSGTGDQPQHF
j_call: TRBJ1-5
v_call: TRBV30
d_call: TRBD1
clone_size: -

cdr3_nt: TGCAGCGTTGTTCTGGGCGCTGGAGAGACCCAGTACTTC
cdr3_aa: CSVVLGAGETQYF
j_call: TRBJ2-5
v_call: TRBV29-1
d_call: -
clone_size: -

cdr3_nt: TGTGCCAGCAGCTTACCGGGTAGCGGGGGCCAATACACCGGGGAGCTGTTTTTT
cdr3_aa: CASSLPGSGGQYTGELFF
j_call: TRBJ2-2
v_call: TRBV7-9
d_call: TRBD2
clone_size: -

cdr3_nt: TGTGCCAGCAGCAAGACGTCTCGCGGTTGGCCTGACGGTGAGCAGTTCTTC
cdr3_aa: CASSKTSRGWPDGEQFF
j_call: TRBJ2-1
v_call: TRBV7-8
d_call: -
clone_size: -

cdr3_nt: TGTGCCAGCAGCTTAGGAGAAGCCTGGGGCTACACCTTC
cdr3_aa: CASSLGEAWGYTF
j_call: TRBJ1-2
v_call: TRBV11-2
d_call: -
clone_size: few

cdr3_nt: TGTGCCAGCAGCTTTGCAGGGACAGGCGAGCAGTACTTC
cdr3_aa: CASSFAGTGEQYF
j_call: TRBJ2-7
v_call: TRBV5-4
d_call: TRBD1
clone_size: medium-sized